These T cell receptor beta chains were read from a single sample in a study of T cell changes during pregnancy in multiple sclerosis. The repertoire was sequenced with immunoSEQ multiplex PCR; TCRdb's copy has only in-frame clones and lacks some. Of about 40,000 clones in the sample, around 90% were seen once. The specimen comprised CD8+ T cells from peripheral blood mononuclear cells, sampled before pregnancy. The receptors shown here come from a female donor with multiple sclerosis, enrolled in a pregnancy study. Both conserved end residues are part of each CDR3. The order of the fields is clone size, J gene, D gene, V gene, CDR3 DNA, CDR3 protein. A D gene is named only where the DNA matches it firmly. Rows may omit the clone size; those that give it use once, few, many or a size class.

>NA|TRBJ2-1|NA|TRBV9
TGTGCCAGCAGCCCCGAGGGCCTCTCCTACAATGAGCAGTTCTTC
CASSPEGLSYNEQFF
>NA|TRBJ2-1|NA|TRBV19
TGTGCCAGTAGTGACAGGTCCAATGAGCAGTTCTTC
CASSDRSNEQFF
>NA|TRBJ2-3|TRBD2|TRBV7-6
TGTGCCAGCAGCCCCGGACTAGCGGGAGTGGATACGCAGTATTTT
CASSPGLAGVDTQYF
>NA|TRBJ2-5|TRBD2|TRBV28
TGTGCCAGCAGTCCGGGACTAAACCAAGAGACCCAGTACTTC
CASSPGLNQETQYF
>NA|TRBJ2-1|NA|TRBV27
TGTGCCAGCAGTTTAGTGGACAGTTACAATGAGCAGTTCTTC
CASSLVDSYNEQFF
>NA|TRBJ2-2|NA|TRBV7-9
TGTGCCAGCGAGGTTGTGGCTACCGGGGAGCTGTTTTTT
CASEVVATGELFF
>many|TRBJ2-3|TRBD1|TRBV28
TGTGCCAGCAGTTTATTTAGGGCAGGGGGCTTGGGCACAGATACGCAGTATTTT
CASSLFRAGGLGTDTQYF
>once|TRBJ2-7|TRBD2|TRBV19
TGTGCCAGTAGTGGGCGGGAGCCCTACGAGCAGTACTTC
CASSGREPYEQYF
>NA|TRBJ2-3|NA|TRBV9
TGTGCCAGCAGCGTACTGGGCCTCACAGATACGCAGTATTTT
CASSVLGLTDTQYF
>NA|TRBJ2-1|NA|TRBV9
TGTGCCAGCAGCGTACAGGGAAATGAGCAGTTCTTC
CASSVQGNEQFF
>once|TRBJ2-1|NA|TRBV19
TGTGCCACCAGGCTGGAGGGACAGCCCTACAATGAGCAGTTCTTC
CATRLEGQPYNEQFF
>NA|TRBJ2-7|NA|TRBV5-6
TGTGCCAGCAGCTGGGCCGACGAGCAGTACTTC
CASSWADEQYF
>NA|TRBJ2-5|NA|TRBV29-1
TGCAGCGTTATGGGGGGAGACCTACTCTATCAAGAGACCCAGTACTTC
CSVMGGDLLYQETQYF
>NA|TRBJ2-7|NA|TRBV27
TGTGCCAGCAGCCCAGGCTCCTACGAGCAGTACTTC
CASSPGSYEQYF
>NA|TRBJ2-1|TRBD2|TRBV19
TGTGCCAGTAGTATAGTACCCCTAGCGGCCTCCTACAATGAGCAGTTCTTC
CASSIVPLAASYNEQFF
>NA|TRBJ1-4|TRBD1|TRBV6-1
TGTGCCACGGGCCGGGACAGAGGAACTAATGAAAAACTGTTTTTT
CATGRDRGTNEKLFF
>NA|TRBJ1-2|NA|TRBV4-3
TGCGCCAGCAGCCAAGATTGGTTTGGTGGCAATCCGTATGGCTACACCTTC
CASSQDWFGGNPYGYTF
>NA|TRBJ2-7|TRBD2|TRBV11-2
TGTGCCAGCAGCCATTTCAGACTAGCGGGGACCTACGAGCAGTACTTC
CASSHFRLAGTYEQYF
>few|TRBJ1-1|NA|TRBV19
TGTGCCAGTAGAATGCGTGATGGGGCGCACACTGAAGCTTTCTTT
CASRMRDGAHTEAFF
>once|TRBJ2-2|NA|TRBV27
TGTGCCACCCGAAGGACAATGAACACCGGGGAGCTGTTTTTT
CATRRTMNTGELFF
>NA|TRBJ2-7|NA|TRBV5-5
TGTGCCAGCAGCCTAGGGCAGGGGCCCTACGAGCAGTACTTC
CASSLGQGPYEQYF
>NA|TRBJ2-7|NA|TRBV7-9
TGTGCCAGCAGCCCGCGGGGCGGCCCTACCTACGAGCAGTACTTC
CASSPRGGPTYEQYF
>once|TRBJ2-2|NA|TRBV2
TGTGCCAGCAGTGTAGCCTGGGGGGAGACCGGGGAGCTGTTTTTT
CASSVAWGETGELFF
>NA|TRBJ2-5|TRBD1|TRBV7-9
TGTGCCAGCAGCTCCTCGGGACAGTCGTACCAAGAGACCCAGTACTTC
CASSSSGQSYQETQYF
>NA|TRBJ2-1|NA|TRBV7-7
TGTGCTAGCAGCTTAAGTCTAGCCTCCGACAATGAGCAGTTCTTC
CASSLSLASDNEQFF
>NA|TRBJ2-3|TRBD1|TRBV13
TGTGCCAGCAGCTGGGACAGCGCGAACACAGATACGCAGTATTTT
CASSWDSANTDTQYF
>NA|TRBJ1-1|NA|TRBV5-1
TGCGCCAGCAGCTTGGTAGCGAACACTGAAGCTTTCTTT
CASSLVANTEAFF
>once|TRBJ2-2|TRBD2|TRBV10-3
TGTGCCATCAGTGAAGCTAGCGGGAGTGGCGGGGAGCTGTTTTTT
CAISEASGSGGELFF
>NA|TRBJ1-1|TRBD1|TRBV19
TGTGCCAGTAGTATTGGGACAGTTGAAGCTTTCTTT
CASSIGTVEAFF
>NA|TRBJ2-3|TRBD2|TRBV11-2
TGTGCCAGCAGCTTAGAAGCGGGAGGGCCGACAGATACGCAGTATTTT
CASSLEAGGPTDTQYF
>NA|TRBJ1-1|TRBD1|TRBV5-4
TGTGCCAGTACAGGGGGCGCGGGCACTGAAGCTTTCTTT
CASTGGAGTEAFF
>NA|TRBJ1-1|TRBD1|TRBV7-9
TGTGCCAGCAGCCTCACAGGGGGCGTCGGGGTGAACACTGAAGCTTTCTTT
CASSLTGGVGVNTEAFF
>NA|TRBJ2-2|TRBD1|TRBV28
TGTGCCAGCATTGATGGGACAGTGGAGAACACCGGGGAGCTGTTTTTT
CASIDGTVENTGELFF
>NA|TRBJ2-7|TRBD1|TRBV2
TGTGCCAGCAGGGACGGGACAGCCTACGAGCAGTACTTC
CASRDGTAYEQYF
>NA|TRBJ2-3|TRBD2|TRBV27
TGTGCCAGCAGTCCCCTAGCGGGAGGGGTCACAGATACGCAGTATTTT
CASSPLAGGVTDTQYF
>once|TRBJ1-5|NA|TRBV28
TGTGCCAGCAGTTCCACGATAACAGCATCGGAGCCCCAGCATTTT
CASSSTITASEPQHF
>NA|TRBJ2-3|NA|TRBV5-4
TGTGCCAGCAGCCATTACGGGTTAAGGAGCCGCGAAGATACGCAGTATTTT
CASSHYGLRSREDTQYF
>NA|TRBJ1-1|NA|TRBV7-9
TGTGCCAGCAGCTTAGTCGACACAGCCACTGAAGCTTTCTTT
CASSLVDTATEAFF
>NA|TRBJ2-2|TRBD1|TRBV7-6
TGTGCCAGCAGCTTAGCCCAGGGGGCGAACACCGGGGAGCTGTTTTTT
CASSLAQGANTGELFF
>NA|TRBJ1-1|TRBD1|TRBV29-1
TGCAGCGTTGAATATCACCGGGACAGGGGAAACACTGAAGCTTTCTTT
CSVEYHRDRGNTEAFF
>NA|TRBJ2-7|NA|TRBV5-1
TGCGCCAGCAGCTTGACAGGCCGCCTTGGGCACGAGCAGTACTTC
CASSLTGRLGHEQYF
>NA|TRBJ1-5|NA|TRBV19
TGTGCCAGTAGTGCAGGGGATGTTGATAGCAATCAGCCCCAGCATTTT
CASSAGDVDSNQPQHF
>NA|TRBJ2-7|NA|TRBV27
TGTGCCAGCAGTTTACTACAGGCCCAAACCTACGAGCAGTACTTC
CASSLLQAQTYEQYF
>NA|TRBJ2-1|NA|TRBV27
TGTGCCAGCAGTTTCCTAATGCTTACTAGCATGGGGGAAGGTGAGCAGTTCTTC
CASSFLMLTSMGEGEQFF
>many|TRBJ2-7|NA|TRBV5-4
TGTGCCAGCAGCCCCAACCCCGGGGTGACCTACGAGCAGTACTTC
CASSPNPGVTYEQYF
>NA|TRBJ2-7|TRBD2|TRBV13
TGTGCCAGCAGCTTCACCGGGACTAGCTCCTACGAGCAGTACTTC
CASSFTGTSSYEQYF
>NA|TRBJ2-5|NA|TRBV14
TGTGCCAGCAGCCGCCTTGCGGGCGGGTTAGAGACCCAGTACTTC
CASSRLAGGLETQYF
>NA|TRBJ2-3|TRBD2|TRBV7-2
TGTGCCAGCAGCTTGACTAGCGGTAGCACAGATACGCAGTATTTT
CASSLTSGSTDTQYF
>NA|TRBJ2-7|NA|TRBV4-2
TGTGCCAGCAGGGAGGCCCCTGGTGAGCAGTACTTC
CASREAPGEQYF
>NA|TRBJ2-5|TRBD2|TRBV7-9
TGTGCCAGCAGCACGGTAGTCGGACTAGCGGACCAAGAGACCCAGTACTTC
CASSTVVGLADQETQYF
>once|TRBJ1-2|NA|TRBV27
TGTGCCAGCAGTTTTGCAGGAGGCGGCTACACCTTC
CASSFAGGGYTF